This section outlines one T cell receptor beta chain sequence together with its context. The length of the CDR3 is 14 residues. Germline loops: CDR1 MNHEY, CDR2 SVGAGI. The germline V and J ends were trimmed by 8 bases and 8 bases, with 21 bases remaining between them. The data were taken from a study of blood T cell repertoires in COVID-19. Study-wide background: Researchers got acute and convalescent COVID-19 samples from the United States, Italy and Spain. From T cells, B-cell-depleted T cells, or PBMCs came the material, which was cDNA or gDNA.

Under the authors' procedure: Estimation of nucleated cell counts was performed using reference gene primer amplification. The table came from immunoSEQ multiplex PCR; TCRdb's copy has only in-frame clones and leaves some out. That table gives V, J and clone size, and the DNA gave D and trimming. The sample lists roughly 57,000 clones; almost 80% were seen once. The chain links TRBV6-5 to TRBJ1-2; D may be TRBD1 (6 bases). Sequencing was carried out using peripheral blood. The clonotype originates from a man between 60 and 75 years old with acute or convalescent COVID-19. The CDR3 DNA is TGTGCCAGCTGCTTAAACAGGGACGGTTGGGGCTACACCTTC. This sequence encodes CASCLNRDGWGYTF.